This TCR beta chain emerged from a study of early T cells in non-severe SARS-CoV-2 infection. Overall study context: Bulk RNA taken from unsorted whole blood was sequenced, leaving chains unpaired.

Individual cDNA molecules carried attached unique molecular identifiers. Via MiXCR, TCRdb re-called the 5' RACE reads, giving one row per CDR3 protein. The profile shows over 50,000 distinct CDR3 sequences, roughly 12% of them singletons. Study-level results: Anti-spike CD8 responses were favored in VDJdb matching, and private and CD4 specificities were missed.

As concerns this clonotype: Its antigen remains unidentified.

Sequenced: whole blood. The clonotype comes from an adult who was a healthcare worker with PCR-confirmed SARS-CoV-2 infection or an uninfected control (not recorded which).

The CDR3 protein is CASSPYRGSTGNTIYF. The CDR3 DNA sequence: TGTGCCAGCAGTCCTTATAGGGGGTCAACTGGAAACACCATATATTTT. This rearrangement joins TRBV6-5 to TRBJ1-3; D is possibly TRBD1 (6 bases). Trimming took off 5 bases at V and 2 bases at J, with 16 bases between the two ends. Germline V lookup: CDR1 MNHEY, CDR2 SVGAGI. There are 16 residues in the CDR3.